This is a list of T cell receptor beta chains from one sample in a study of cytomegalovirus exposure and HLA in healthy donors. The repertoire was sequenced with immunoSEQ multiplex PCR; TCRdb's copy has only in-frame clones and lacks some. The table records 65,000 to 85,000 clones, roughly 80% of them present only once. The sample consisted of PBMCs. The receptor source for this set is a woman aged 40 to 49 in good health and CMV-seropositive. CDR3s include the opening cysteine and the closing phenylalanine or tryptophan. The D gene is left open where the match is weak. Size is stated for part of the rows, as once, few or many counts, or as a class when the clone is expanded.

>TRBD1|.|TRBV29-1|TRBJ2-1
CSAAYRGDNEQFF
TGCAGCGCCGCGTACAGGGGGGACAATGAGCAGTTCTTC
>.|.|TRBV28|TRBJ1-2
CASRDNHGYTF
TGTGCCAGCAGGGACAACCATGGCTACACCTTC
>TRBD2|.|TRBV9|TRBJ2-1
CASSDSPPRTSPNNEQFF
TGTGCCAGCAGCGACTCCCCGCCTCGGACTAGCCCAAACAATGAGCAGTTCTTC
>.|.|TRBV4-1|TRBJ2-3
CASSQLAAPSTDTQYF
TGCGCCAGCAGCCAATTGGCGGCCCCAAGCACAGATACGCAGTATTTT
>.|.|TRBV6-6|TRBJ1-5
CASSYSTAGGNQPQHF
TGTGCCAGCAGTTACTCGACAGCGGGCGGCAATCAGCCCCAGCATTTT
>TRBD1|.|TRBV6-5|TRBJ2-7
CASSYGTGTYEQYF
TGTGCCAGCAGTTACGGGACAGGTACCTACGAGCAGTACTTC
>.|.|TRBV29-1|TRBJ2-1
CSAYLGGRNNEQFF
TGCAGCGCCTACCTTGGGGGGAGGAACAACGAGCAGTTCTTC
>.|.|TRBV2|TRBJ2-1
CASSEVDEQFF
TGTGCCAGCAGTGAAGTCGATGAGCAGTTCTTC
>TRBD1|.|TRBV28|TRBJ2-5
CASSGDRVTFVETQYF
TGTGCCAGCAGTGGGGACAGAGTAACGTTCGTGGAGACCCAGTACTTC
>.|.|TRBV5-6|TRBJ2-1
CASSLVGRYNEQFF
TGTGCCAGCAGCTTGGTGGGGAGGTACAATGAGCAGTTCTTC
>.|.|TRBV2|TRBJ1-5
CASKAAHSNQPQHF
TGTGCCAGCAAGGCGGCCCATAGCAATCAGCCCCAGCATTTT
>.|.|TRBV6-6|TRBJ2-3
CASSQGGGTDTQYF
TGTGCCAGCAGTCAAGGAGGAGGGACAGATACGCAGTATTTT
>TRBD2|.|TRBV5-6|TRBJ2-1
CASSLTGGAYNEQFF
TGTGCCAGCAGCTTGACCGGGGGGGCCTACAATGAGCAGTTCTTC
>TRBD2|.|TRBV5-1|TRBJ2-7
CASSLEPIGGGQTYEQYF
TGTGCCAGCAGCTTGGAACCGATTGGCGGGGGGCAGACCTACGAGCAGTACTTC
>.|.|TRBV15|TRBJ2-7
CATSQQGAVPYEQYF
TGTGCCACCAGCCAACAGGGCGCCGTGCCCTACGAGCAGTACTTC
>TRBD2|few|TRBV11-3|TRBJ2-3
CASSARTSGTSTDTQYF
TGTGCCAGCAGCGCCCGGACTAGCGGGACTAGCACAGATACGCAGTATTTT
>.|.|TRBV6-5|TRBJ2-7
CASSYSPSSYEQYF
TGTGCCAGCAGTTACTCTCCTAGCTCCTACGAGCAGTACTTC
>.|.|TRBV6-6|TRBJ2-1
CASRTYNEQFF
TGTGCCAGCAGAACATACAATGAGCAGTTCTTC
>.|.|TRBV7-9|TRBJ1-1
CASSGLQPVNAEAFF
TGTGCCAGCAGCGGTCTCCAACCGGTGAACGCTGAAGCTTTCTTT
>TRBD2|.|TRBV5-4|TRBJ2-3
CASSGTSGRASDTQYF
TGTGCCAGCAGCGGGACTAGCGGGAGGGCCTCCGATACGCAGTATTTT
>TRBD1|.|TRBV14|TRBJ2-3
CASSQDTGGSRRDTQYF
TGTGCCAGCAGCCAAGATACAGGGGGGTCACGTAGAGATACGCAGTATTTT
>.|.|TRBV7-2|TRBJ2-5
CASSLDVRRAETQYF
TGTGCCAGCAGCTTAGACGTCCGGAGGGCAGAGACCCAGTACTTC
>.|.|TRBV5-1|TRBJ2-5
CASSSALGGETQYF
TGCGCCAGCAGTTCGGCCTTGGGGGGTGAGACCCAGTACTTC
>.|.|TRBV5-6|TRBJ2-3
CASTSRVSVTDTQYF
TGTGCCAGCACCTCCCGGGTGTCTGTCACAGATACGCAGTATTTT
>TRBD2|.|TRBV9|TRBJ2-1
CASSVVPSGGAGEQFF
TGTGCCAGCAGCGTAGTTCCTAGCGGGGGGGCCGGTGAGCAGTTCTTC
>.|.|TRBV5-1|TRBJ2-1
CASSKTGNEQFF
TGCGCCAGCAGCAAAACAGGGAATGAGCAGTTCTTC
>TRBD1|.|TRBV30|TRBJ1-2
CAWAPGGAFDGYTF
TGTGCCTGGGCCCCAGGGGGCGCATTCGATGGCTACACCTTC
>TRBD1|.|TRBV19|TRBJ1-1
CASSIKGAGNTEAFF
TGTGCCAGTAGTATTAAGGGGGCTGGGAACACTGAAGCTTTCTTT
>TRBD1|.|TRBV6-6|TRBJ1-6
CASSYPTGEGSPLHF
TGTGCCAGCAGTTACCCCACAGGGGAAGGGTCACCCCTCCACTTT
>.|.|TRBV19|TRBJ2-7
CASRPGDRAYEQYF
TGTGCCAGTCGTCCGGGGGACAGAGCCTACGAGCAGTACTTC
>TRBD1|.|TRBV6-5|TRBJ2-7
CASRRKLGQGYEQYF
TGTGCCAGCAGACGAAAACTGGGACAGGGGTACGAGCAGTACTTC
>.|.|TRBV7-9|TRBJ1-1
CASSLVQGNTEAFF
TGTGCCAGCAGCTTAGTGCAGGGTAACACTGAAGCTTTCTTT
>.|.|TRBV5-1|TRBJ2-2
CASSLEVRDTGELFF
TGCGCCAGCAGCTTGGAAGTCCGGGACACCGGGGAGCTGTTTTTT
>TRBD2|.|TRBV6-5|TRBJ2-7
CASSNPFSGRYEQYF
TGTGCCAGCAGTAACCCCTTTAGCGGGAGATACGAGCAGTACTTC
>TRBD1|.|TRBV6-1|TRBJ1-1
CASSTAGTAEAFF
TGTGCCAGCAGTACCGCCGGGACAGCCGAAGCTTTCTTT
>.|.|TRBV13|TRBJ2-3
CASSPLGRGRTDTQYF
TGTGCCAGCAGTCCTCTTGGGCGGGGACGTACAGATACGCAGTATTTT
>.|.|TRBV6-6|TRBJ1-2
CASSYSKGRYGYTF
TGTGCCAGCAGTTACTCGAAGGGGAGGTATGGCTACACCTTC
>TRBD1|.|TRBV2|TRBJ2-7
CASSKPWDRDHYEQYF
TGTGCCAGCAGTAAACCGTGGGACAGGGACCACTACGAGCAGTACTTC
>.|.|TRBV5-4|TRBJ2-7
CASSFGTDSYEQYF
TGTGCCAGCAGCTTCGGAACAGACTCCTACGAGCAGTACTTC
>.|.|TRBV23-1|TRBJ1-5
CASSQVPRSQKTHSNQPQHF
TGCGCCAGCAGTCAAGTACCCAGGTCCCAAAAAACCCATAGCAATCAGCCCCAGCATTTT
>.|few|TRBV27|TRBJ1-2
CASSLVTGGYTF
TGTGCCAGCAGTTTAGTTACGGGAGGCTACACCTTC
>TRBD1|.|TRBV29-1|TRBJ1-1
CSVEDGTGNTEAFF
TGCAGCGTTGAGGACGGGACAGGGAACACTGAAGCTTTCTTT
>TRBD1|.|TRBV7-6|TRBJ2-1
CASSRTGIRNEQFF
TGTGCCAGCAGCCGGACAGGTATTAGGAATGAGCAGTTCTTC
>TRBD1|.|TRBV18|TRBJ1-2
CASSPRQGETNGYTF
TGTGCCAGCTCACCACGACAGGGGGAGACGAATGGCTACACCTTC
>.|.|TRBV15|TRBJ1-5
CATSRAKASNQPQHF
TGTGCCACCAGCAGAGCCAAAGCCAGCAATCAGCCCCAGCATTTT
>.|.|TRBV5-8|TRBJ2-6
CASRRGYRVTSGANVLTF
TGTGCCAGCAGGCGAGGGTACAGGGTGACCTCTGGGGCCAACGTCCTGACTTTC
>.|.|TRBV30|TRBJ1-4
CAWNPGQEKKLFF
TGTGCCTGGAACCCAGGGCAGGAAAAAAAACTGTTTTTT
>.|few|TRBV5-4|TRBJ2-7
CASSLTGEQYF
TGTGCCAGCAGCTTGACGGGGGAGCAGTACTTC
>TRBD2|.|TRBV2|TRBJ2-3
CASSPGGGALDTQYF
TGTGCCAGCAGCCCGGGCGGGGGGGCCCTAGATACGCAGTATTTT